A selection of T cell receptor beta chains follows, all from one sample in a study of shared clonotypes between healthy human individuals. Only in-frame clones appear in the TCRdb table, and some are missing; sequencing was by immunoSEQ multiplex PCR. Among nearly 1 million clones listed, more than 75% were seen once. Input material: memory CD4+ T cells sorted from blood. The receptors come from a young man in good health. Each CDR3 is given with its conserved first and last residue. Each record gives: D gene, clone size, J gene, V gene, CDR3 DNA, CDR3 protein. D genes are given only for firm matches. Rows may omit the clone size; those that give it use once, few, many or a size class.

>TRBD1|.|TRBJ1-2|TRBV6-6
TGTGCCAGCAGCCTGGGACAGAACTATGGCTACACCTTC
CASSLGQNYGYTF
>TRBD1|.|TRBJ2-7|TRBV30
TGTGCCTGGAGTCGGACAGGGACCTACGAGCAGTACTTC
CAWSRTGTYEQYF
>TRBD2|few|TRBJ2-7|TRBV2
TGTGCTTCGGGGGGGTCCGCCTACGAGCAGTACTTC
CASGGSAYEQYF
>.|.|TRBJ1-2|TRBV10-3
TGTGCCATCAGTGAGGCGGAGGGACGGGCTAACTATGGCTACACCTTC
CAISEAEGRANYGYTF
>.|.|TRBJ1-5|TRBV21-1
TGTGCCAGCAGCAAAAGCCCCACGGGACAGTATCAGCCCCAGCATTTT
CASSKSPTGQYQPQHF
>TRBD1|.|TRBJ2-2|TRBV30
TGTGCCTGGGAAGACAGGGGCACCGGGGAGCTGTTTTTT
CAWEDRGTGELFF
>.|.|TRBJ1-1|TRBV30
TGTGCCTGGAGCCGCGGAGGGAGCACTGAAGCTTTCTTT
CAWSRGGSTEAFF
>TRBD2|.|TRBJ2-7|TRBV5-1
TGCGCCAGCAGCTTGGCTAGCGGGAGTTACGAGCAGTACTTC
CASSLASGSYEQYF
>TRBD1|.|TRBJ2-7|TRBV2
TGTGCCAGCAGTACACAGGGGTACGAGCAGTACTTC
CASSTQGYEQYF
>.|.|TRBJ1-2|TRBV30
TGTGCCTGGAGTGTACCTGGGAGGGATGGCTACACCTTC
CAWSVPGRDGYTF
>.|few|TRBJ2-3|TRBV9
TGTGCCAGCAGCGCCCTTATGTCCCCCACAGATACGCAGTATTTT
CASSALMSPTDTQYF
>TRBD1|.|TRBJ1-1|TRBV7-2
TGTGCCAGCAGCTCCGCAGGGGGTGTCGCTGAAGCTTTCTTT
CASSSAGGVAEAFF
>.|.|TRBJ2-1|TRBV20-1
TGCAGTGCTCAGCGAGGGACGCAGTTCTTC
CSAQRGTQFF
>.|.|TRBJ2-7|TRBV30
TGTGCCTGGAGTGTAGGGGGGGGCTACGAGCAGTACTTC
CAWSVGGGYEQYF
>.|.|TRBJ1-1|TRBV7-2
TGTGCCAGCAGCTTAAGAGTAATGAACACTGAAGCTTTCTTT
CASSLRVMNTEAFF
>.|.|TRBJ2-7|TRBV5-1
TGCGCCAGCAGCTTGGACACCTTCGAGCAGTACTTC
CASSLDTFEQYF
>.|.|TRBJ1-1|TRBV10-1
TGCGCCAGCAGTGAGTCGAGGGGTATCGGGAACACTGAAGCTTTCTTT
CASSESRGIGNTEAFF
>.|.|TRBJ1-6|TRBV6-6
TGTGCCAGCAGACCGGTCCTTAATTCACCCCTCCACTTT
CASRPVLNSPLHF
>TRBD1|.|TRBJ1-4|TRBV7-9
TGTGCCAGCAGCTTGCCCTCTGGACAGGGTGTAGAAAAACTGTTTTTT
CASSLPSGQGVEKLFF
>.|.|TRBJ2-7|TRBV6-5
TGTGCCAGCAGTTACTATCGAGACGAGCAGTACTTC
CASSYYRDEQYF
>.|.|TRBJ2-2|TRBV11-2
TGTGCCAGCAGCTTAGGGACCGGGACCATTAACACCGGGGAGCTGTTTTTT
CASSLGTGTINTGELFF
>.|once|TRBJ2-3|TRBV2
TGTGCCAGCAGAACAGGGATCGCAGATACGCAGTATTTT
CASRTGIADTQYF
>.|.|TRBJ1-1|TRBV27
TGTGCCAGCACCCCAAGTCCGGGGCGGGCGAACGCTGAAGCTTTCTTT
CASTPSPGRANAEAFF
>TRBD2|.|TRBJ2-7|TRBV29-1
TGCAGCGTTGAAGTGGGACTAGCGGGAAACTACGAGCAGTACTTC
CSVEVGLAGNYEQYF
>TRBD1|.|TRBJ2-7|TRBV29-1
TGCAGCGCCTCACCGGCAGGGGGCGCGTCCTACGAGCAGTACTTC
CSASPAGGASYEQYF
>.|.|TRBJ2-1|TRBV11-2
TGTGCCAGCAGCCGCATCGGGGACCAAACAAACGGCTACAATGAGCAGTTCTTC
CASSRIGDQTNGYNEQFF
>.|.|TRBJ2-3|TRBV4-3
TGCGCCAGCAGCCAAGTTGCGGGTCCTAGCACAGATACGCAGTATTTT
CASSQVAGPSTDTQYF